Sequencing of this T cell receptor beta chain was carried out in a study of blood T cell repertoires in COVID-19. As for the study in general: COVID-19 samples from acute and convalescent phases originated in the United States, Italy and Spain. The analysed material was cDNA or gDNA that came from T cells, B-cell-depleted T cells, or PBMCs.

In the original processing: Amplifying reference gene primers gave estimates of nucleated cell counts. Profiling relied on immunoSEQ multiplex PCR, and the TCRdb table lists in-frame clones only, not all of them. The DNA gave D and trimming, while V, J and clone size come from that table. Of roughly 100,000 clones in the sample, 70% to 90% were seen once. This CDR3 spans 14 amino acids. The germline gives CDR1 SGHRS, CDR2 YFSETQ. V was shortened by 4 bases and J by 3 bases, with 10 bases between the two germline ends. The sample was peripheral blood. The rearrangement joins TRBV5-1 to TRBJ1-4; D ambiguous. This receptor was obtained from a man aged 50 to 60 in a cohort sampled during active COVID-19. CDR3 in amino acids: CASSREAPNEKLFF. In nucleotides, the CDR3 is TGCGCCAGCAGCAGGGAGGCTCCTAATGAAAAACTGTTTTTT.